This T cell receptor beta chain was identified during a study of human T cells and chemical hapten exposure. The time point: patch test 3, about 24 weeks after DPC sensitization. Treatment indicated: therapeutic diphenylcyclopropenone sensitization with weekly scalp DPC. Trimming took 4 bases from V and 4 from J; bases not matched to a gene: 5. Germline CDR1 reads KGHSH; CDR2 reads LQKENI. The CDR3 totals 15 residues. TCRdb passed the RACE reads through MiXCR, listing each CDR3 protein once. In the table there are 70,000 to 90,000 distinct CDR3 sequences, about a tenth of which are singletons. This rearrangement joins TRBV18 to TRBJ2-7, with TRBD2 matching over 12 bases. This receptor was taken from a woman between 50 and 59 years old with alopecia areata. Some clones in this sample may be carry-over from other donors' samples. The sequenced sample was whole blood, obtained in connection with sensitization to the hapten diphenylcyclopropenone (DPC). The DNA of the CDR3 is TGTGCCAGCTCACTATTGACTAGCGGGAGTTACGAGCAGTACTTC. Translation: CASSLLTSGSYEQYF.